This TCR beta chain derives from a study of cytomegalovirus exposure and HLA in healthy donors. Overall study context: Sequencing of approximately 190 million T cells in an earlier analysis found 120 million or so unique TCR beta sequences.

Study-wide results and caveats: In a later analysis, HLA-associated TCR beta chains were more clonally expanded than equally common others.

It was with 60 Vbeta and 13 Jbeta primers that the PCR ran. Assay used: immunoSEQ multiplex PCR; TCRdb lists only in-frame clones, some missing. The repertoire consists of more than 150,000 clones, with around 81% occurring once and the leading ten covering about 2.2%. This cohort consisted of healthy bone marrow donors. This CDR3 has 15 amino acids. Trimming took 0 bases from V and 0 from J, leaving 7 bases between them. Per germline, CDR1 SGHNT and CDR2 YYREEE (reference sequence). On this clone itself: The antigen is undetermined.

Sequencing input: PBMCs. The chain uses TRBV5-4 and TRBJ2-1; D possibly corresponds to TRBD2 (5 bases). This clonotype originated in a woman aged 25 to 45 in good health and CMV-seronegative. The CDR3 nucleotides are TGTGCCAGCAGCTTGGCCCTAGCCTCCTACAATGAGCAGTTCTTC. Translation gives CASSLALASYNEQFF.